Only a few counts were recorded for the clone carrying this T cell receptor (beta chain). It was during active infection that Seattle patients were enrolled and then longitudinally followed. The data belong to a study of blood T cell repertoires in COVID-19. Overall study: COVID-19 samples collected from the United States, Italy and Spain covered acute and convalescent phases. T cells, B-cell-depleted T cells, or PBMCs provided the cDNA or gDNA that served as material.

Per the study methods: Estimated nucleated cell counts came from reference gene primer amplification. Clones were read by immunoSEQ multiplex PCR, and TCRdb kept only the in-frame ones, dropping some. D and trimming come from the DNA, and the V and J calls and clone size come from that table. The sample consists of about 97,000 clones, 85% to 90% of them appearing once. Sequences were obtained from peripheral blood. This receptor was identified in a man aged 45-65 years with COVID-19, enrolled during active disease.

Here the CDR3 DNA reads TGTGCCAGCAGCCTTTGGGAGAACACAGATACGCAGTATTTT. Amino acids: CASSLWENTDTQYF. The chain couples TRBV7-2 to TRBJ2-3, with D possibly matching TRBD2 (5 bases). Germline lookup yields CDR1 SGHTA and CDR2 FQGNSA. This CDR3 has 14 amino acids. Trimming cost V 5 bases and J 2 bases, with 11 bases left between them.